These 25 T cell receptor beta chains share one sample of origin, sequenced in a study of cytomegalovirus exposure and HLA in healthy donors. PCR involved 60 Vbeta and 13 Jbeta primers. Sequencing was performed with immunoSEQ multiplex PCR; in TCRdb, only in-frame clones are kept and a portion is missing. The table lists about 160,000 clones, about 75% of them singletons. The specimen sequenced was PBMCs. The receptor source for this set is a woman between 45 and 60 years old in good health and CMV-seropositive.

The chain uses TRBV7-9 and TRBJ1-2; D is unclear. Germline CDR1 is SEHNR and CDR2 is FQNEAQ (reference sequence). Trimming pared 1 base from V and 1 base from J, leaving 7 bases between. This CDR3 spans 14 amino acids. The CDR3 loop is CASSLVEGNYGYTF. CDR3 nucleotides: TGTGCCAGCAGCTTAGTGGAGGGTAACTATGGCTACACCTTC.

The J gene is TRBJ1-1, the V gene TRBV19, with D unresolved. The CDR3 runs 11 residues. Trimming shortened V by 5 bases and J by 7 bases, and 8 bases separated the two germline ends. Germline V gene data show CDR1 as LNHDA and CDR2 as SQIVND (reference sequence). The CDR3 nucleotides are TGTGCCAGTAGTCGGGAGCGTGAAGCTTTCTTT. The encoded protein is CASSREREAFF.

The V gene is TRBV27, the J gene TRBJ2-1; TRBD1 aligns across 8 bases. Germline V lookup: CDR1 MNHEY, CDR2 SMNVEV (reference sequence). This CDR3 contains 17 residues. V lost 5 bases and J lost 4; bases outside the gene matches: 13. The CDR3 spells CASSPRGQGYWYNEQFF. The CDR3 bases are TGTGCCAGCAGTCCCCGAGGACAGGGCTATTGGTACAATGAGCAGTTCTTC.

The chain uses TRBV6-6 and TRBJ1-2, with D possibly being TRBD1 (5 bases). V shed 2 bases and J shed 1 base, with 8 bases lying between them. The CDR3 runs to 14 residues. Germline values: CDR1 MNHNY, CDR2 SVGAGI (reference sequence). CDR3 protein: CASSYPTVNYGYTF. The CDR3 region has the DNA TGTGCCAGCAGTTACCCGACAGTTAACTATGGCTACACCTTC.

Regarding this clone: Other DNA sequences from this sample encode an identical CDR3 as well. The CDR3 DNA reads as TGCGCCAGCAGCTTGGTACCGGGGAACACTGAAGCTTTCTTT. Translation: CASSLVPGNTEAFF. This chain connects TRBV5-1 to TRBJ1-1; D is ambiguous. The CDR3 spans 14 residues. V was trimmed by 0 bases and J by 1 base, leaving 7 bases between them. Germline V gives CDR1 SGHRS, CDR2 YFSETQ.

This clone turned up a few times. This rearrangement joins TRBV6-7 to TRBJ2-7; D ambiguous. TRBV6-7 is classed as an ORF, of uncertain function. The CDR3 extends over 13 amino acids. Between the trimmed V and J ends, which lost 4 bases and 2 bases, there was a span of 9 bases. The CDR3 nucleotides read TGTGCCAGCAGTTCAGTTTTCCCCTACGAGCAGTACTTC. Protein product: CASSSVFPYEQYF.

V is TRBV5-1 and J is TRBJ1-3; D not resolved. This CDR3 has 16 residues. Germline CDR1 SGHRS, CDR2 YFSETQ. Trimming shortened V by 0 bases and J by 0 bases, and 10 bases separated the two germline ends. The CDR3: CASSLAEGLSGNTIYF. The CDR3 DNA reads TGCGCCAGCAGCTTGGCCGAGGGCCTCTCTGGAAACACCATATATTTT.

V usage is TRBV14 and J usage is TRBJ2-5, with 7 bases that match TRBD2. Germline assignment: CDR1 SGHDN and CDR2 FVKESK. The V segment lost 1 base and the J segment 4 bases; nucleotides outside the gene matches: 9. This CDR3 has 16 amino acids. CDR3 protein: CASSQGGAGPGETQYF. In DNA, the CDR3 is TGTGCCAGCAGCCAAGGGGGAGCGGGGCCTGGAGAGACCCAGTACTTC.

This clone showed up just a few times. The gene calls are TRBV7-6 and TRBJ2-2; the match to TRBD1 covers 7 bases. The CDR3 has 15 amino acids. CDR1 SGHVS and CDR2 FNYEAQ come from the germline V gene. J lost 2 bases, V lost 5 bases, and 5 bases had no gene match. The CDR3 nucleotides are TGTGCCAGCAGCCTCGGACAGGCAAACACCGGGGAGCTGTTTTTT. As protein: CASSLGQANTGELFF. The variable domain in full, completed from reference TRBV7-6 and TRBJ2-2, reads GAGVSQSPRYKVTKRGQDVALRCDPISGHVSLYWYRQALGQGPEFLTYFNYEAQQDKSGLPNDRFSAERPEGSISTLTIQRTEQRDSAMYRCASSLGQANTGELFFGEGSRLTVL.

V usage is TRBV18 and J usage is TRBJ2-1, with 7 bases fitting TRBD2. The CDR3 contains 13 residues. V lost 2 bases and J lost 6; bases outside the gene matches: 1. Looked up from germline, CDR1 is KGHSH and CDR2 is LQKENI. This CDR3 is CASSPGLVNEQFF. The CDR3 DNA reads TGTGCCAGCTCACCAGGACTAGTCAATGAGCAGTTCTTC.

The chain joins TRBV10-3 to TRBJ2-4; 7 bases agree with TRBD2. The ends lost 4 bases at V and 2 bases at J; junction bases unmatched: 8. CDR3 length: 16 residues. CDR1 is ENHRY and CDR2 is SYGVKD in the germline V gene. Here the CDR3 reads CAISASGGTTKNIQYF. CDR3 in DNA: TGTGCCATCAGTGCTTCCGGGGGGACGACCAAAAACATTCAGTACTTC.

This rearrangement joins TRBV7-6 to TRBJ1-6, with D possibly being TRBD1 (5 bases). V gave up 1 base and J gave up 7 bases, with 17 bases separating them. Germline CDR1 reads SGHVS; CDR2 reads FNYEAQ. This CDR3 is built from 17 residues. CDR3 sequence (DNA): TGTGCCAGCAGCTTAGAGATCCTCCTGACAGCCAATTCACCCCTCCACTTT. This gives the protein CASSLEILLTANSPLHF.

The rearrangement joins TRBV9 to TRBJ2-5; perhaps TRBD2 as D (6 bases). Trimming stripped 0 bases from V and 2 bases from J, with 8 bases between. CDR1 is SGDLS, CDR2 YYNGEE, per germline. The CDR3 runs 14 residues. CDR3 in DNA: TGTGCCAGCAGCGTAGCAAGCGGGCAAGAGACCCAGTACTTC. As protein: CASSVASGQETQYF.

The chain links TRBV6-5 to TRBJ1-1, with 8 bases aligning to TRBD1. This CDR3 contains 15 residues. In germline, CDR1 is MNHEY, CDR2 SVGAGI. V shed 6 bases, J shed 5 bases, and the junction held 11 bases outside the gene matches. The CDR3 is CASSPSDRGRTEAFF. Here the CDR3 DNA reads TGTGCCAGCAGCCCCTCCGACAGGGGAAGAACTGAAGCTTTCTTT.

The V gene is TRBV4-1, the J gene TRBJ2-7, with a tentative D call TRBD1 (6 bases). V was cut by 1 base and J by 2 bases, with 12 bases left in between. The CDR3 has 15 residues. CDR1 and CDR2 (germline): MGHRA, YSYEKL. The CDR3 sequence: CASSQVDSLAYEQYF. CDR3 in DNA: TGCGCCAGCAGCCAAGTGGACAGCCTGGCCTACGAGCAGTACTTC.

The chain is built from TRBV13 and TRBJ2-3; 8 bases are shared with TRBD1. This CDR3 region has 12 residues. Germline CDR1 reads PRHDT; CDR2 reads FYEKMQ (reference sequence). The V gene end was trimmed by 6 bases and the J gene end by 9 bases; junction bases not matched to a gene: 5. CDR3 DNA sequence: TGTGCCAGCAGTGGACAGGGTGGCACGCAGTATTTT. This translates into CASSGQGGTQYF. Full variable domain (rest looked up from reference TRBV13 and TRBJ2-3): AAGVIQSPRHLIKEKRETATLKCYPIPRHDTVYWYQQGPGQDPQFLISFYEKMQSDKGSIPDRFSAQQFSDYHSELNMSSLELGDSALYFCASSGQGGTQYFGPGTRLTVL.

The sample holds one count of this clone. The chain links TRBV11-3 to TRBJ2-3, with 7 nucleotides matching TRBD2. The V segment lost 1 base and the J segment 0 bases; nucleotides outside the gene matches: 16. Germline values: CDR1 SGHNT, CDR2 YENEEA. CDR3 length: 20 amino acids. In DNA, the CDR3 is TGTGCCAGCAGCTTAGGGACCCGACCGGGGGGACCTAAAAGCACAGATACGCAGTATTTT. Translated: CASSLGTRPGGPKSTDTQYF.

The gene calls are TRBV4-1 and TRBJ2-3, with 7 bases aligning to TRBD2. Per the germline V gene, CDR1 is MGHRA and CDR2 is YSYEKL. CDR3 length: 15 amino acids. Germline trimming cut 3 bases from V and 2 bases from J; bases unmatched to any gene: 5. For the CDR3, the DNA is TGCGCCAGCAGCCAGCTGGGACTAACCACAGATACGCAGTATTTT. It translates to CASSQLGLTTDTQYF.

For the CDR3, the DNA is TGTGCCAGCAGTCTATACCAGGACGAGCAGTACTTC. This codes for CASSLYQDEQYF. The rearrangement uses TRBV7-6 and TRBJ2-7; D remains ambiguous. The V end was cut by 6 bases, the J end by 5 bases, with 11 bases between. This CDR3 has 12 residues. Germline V gene data show CDR1 as SGHVS and CDR2 as FNYEAQ.

The table lists this clone with a few counts. The rearrangement joins TRBV7-9 to TRBJ2-1; TRBD2 matches 15 bases. From germline, CDR1 is SEHNR and CDR2 FQNEAQ (reference sequence). The V gene end was trimmed by 5 bases and the J gene end by 2 bases; junction bases not matched to a gene: 4. CDR3 length: 17 amino acids. CDR3 sequence (DNA): TGTGCCAGCAGCATCGGACTAGCGGGGGGGCCCTACAATGAGCAGTTCTTC. This encodes CASSIGLAGGPYNEQFF.

As to this clone: Mismatch with germline at one junction end may stem from a read error. This chain links TRBV7-9 with TRBJ1-1; maybe TRBD1 (5 bases). Germline CDR1 SEHNR, CDR2 FQNEAQ (reference sequence). This CDR3 has 12 residues. The CDR3 nucleotides read TGTTCCAGCAGCTTACAGGAGAGAGGGGCTTTCTTT. As protein: CSSSLQERGAFF. Full variable domain (outside the CDR3, taken from reference TRBV7-9 and TRBJ1-1): DTGVSQNPRHKITKRGQNVTFRCDPISEHNRLYWYRQTLGQGPEFLTYFQNEAQLEKSRLLSDRFSAERPKGSFSTLEIQRTEQGDSAMYLCSSSLQERGAFFGQGTRLTVV.

This clone was seen only once. The chain carries TRBV29-1 and TRBJ1-4, with TRBD1 as a possible D gene (6 bases). This CDR3 contains 13 residues. Trimming removed 3 bases from V and 4 bases from J, with 9 bases in between. Germline V gene data show CDR1 as SQVTM and CDR2 as ANQGSEA. CDR3 region: CSVESRGNEKLFF. CDR3 in DNA: TGCAGCGTTGAGTCCAGGGGTAATGAAAAACTGTTTTTT.

The rearrangement uses TRBV27 and TRBJ1-6; D is unclear. V lost 3 bases and J lost 2, with 5 bases in between. The CDR3 contains 14 residues. CDR1 is MNHEY, CDR2 SMNVEV, per germline (reference sequence). CDR3 protein: CASSFEAYNSPLHF. CDR3 in DNA: TGTGCCAGCAGTTTTGAGGCCTATAATTCACCCCTCCACTTT.

The chain recombines TRBV19 with TRBJ1-5, with D tentatively TRBD1 (5 bases). The germline V and J ends were trimmed by 1 base and 9 bases, with 16 bases remaining between them. Per germline, CDR1 LNHDA and CDR2 SQIVND (reference sequence). The CDR3 covers 15 residues. DNA for the CDR3: TGTGCCAGTAGTATAGGTGACAGTCCCAGGGCGCCCCAGCATTTT. It is translated as CASSIGDSPRAPQHF. Full variable domain (missing parts from reference TRBV19 and TRBJ1-5): DGGITQSPKYLFRKEGQNVTLSCEQNLNHDAMYWYRQDPGQGLRLIYYSQIVNDFQKGDIAEGYSVSREKKESFPLTVTSAQKNPTAFYLCASSIGDSPRAPQHFGDGTRLSIL.

V and J are TRBV19 and TRBJ1-1; D remains unclear. Trimming left V 0 bases short and J 6 bases short, with 14 bases between. Germline loops: CDR1 LNHDA, CDR2 SQIVND (reference sequence). There are 15 residues in the CDR3. The CDR3 DNA follows: TGTGCCAGTAGTATAGATCTTCGGGTTACCGCTGAAGCTTTCTTT. The encoded protein is CASSIDLRVTAEAFF.